These T cell receptor beta chains were read from a single sample in a study of a mutant IDH1 vaccine in newly diagnosed glioma. Libraries were prepared by immunoSEQ multiplex PCR; TCRdb keeps only in-frame clonotypes and omits some of them. The repertoire includes 45,000 to 65,000 clones, less than 65% of them detected once, and 4.5% to 5.5% sits in the top ten. Their specific antigens are unknown. Sequencing was performed on peripheral blood mononuclear cells (PBMCs), taken from a glioma patient whose treatment included an IDH1 peptide vaccine. The receptors shown here come from a man aged 35-49 years with glioma. Some clones in this sample may be carry-over from other donors' samples. CDR3s include the opening cysteine and the closing phenylalanine or tryptophan. Fields, in order: J gene, D gene, V gene, clone size, CDR3 DNA, CDR3 protein. The D gene is left open where the match is weak. The listing skips clone size in some rows; elsewhere it reads once, few, many or a size class.

>TRBJ1-5|NA|TRBV6-5|NA
TGTGCCAGCAGTGCCCATGCCAGCAATCAGCCCCAGCATTTT
CASSAHASNQPQHF
>TRBJ1-4|NA|TRBV6-5|few
TGTGCCAGCACGGCTTATCAACGGGGCAAACTGTTTTTT
CASTAYQRGKLFF
>TRBJ1-2|NA|TRBV2|NA
TGTGCCAGCAGGGGGGAGATCTATGGCTACACCTTC
CASRGEIYGYTF
>TRBJ1-3|TRBD1|TRBV5-6|NA
TGTGCCAGCAGCTTGGTGACAGGGACAGGAAACACCATATATTTT
CASSLVTGTGNTIYF
>TRBJ1-1|TRBD1|TRBV10-1|NA
TGCGCCAGCAGGGCAGGGGGAAGCACTGAAGCTTTCTTT
CASRAGGSTEAFF
>TRBJ1-2|NA|TRBV1|NA
TGCACCACCGCGTACCCACAGGGGTTCTGCTATGGCTACACCTTC
CTTAYPQGFCYGYTF
>TRBJ2-1|NA|TRBV6-1|NA
TGTGCCAGCAGTGAATTCCGGGGGGCCCGGGGTGAGCAGTTCTTC
CASSEFRGARGEQFF
>TRBJ1-3|NA|TRBV6-6|few
TGTGCCAGCAGACAACAGGAGAGCTCTGGAAACACCATATATTTT
CASRQQESSGNTIYF
>TRBJ1-6|NA|TRBV6-5|NA
TGTGCCAGCAGTTACGTACGAAGCTCCTATAATTCACCCCTCCACTTT
CASSYVRSSYNSPLHF
>TRBJ2-7|NA|TRBV2|NA
TGTGCCAGCAGGTACTACGAGCAGTACTTC
CASRYYEQYF
>TRBJ2-3|TRBD1|TRBV6-5|NA
TGTGCCAGCAGTATCGGACAGGGTACAGATACGCAGTATTTT
CASSIGQGTDTQYF
>TRBJ2-5|NA|TRBV6-5|NA
TGTGCCAGCAGTTACTCTAACACGGTTCCTATAGAGACCCAGTACTTC
CASSYSNTVPIETQYF
>TRBJ1-1|TRBD1|TRBV9|NA
TGTGCCAGCAGCGTAGGATCCGGGACAGGGGAAGCTTTCTTT
CASSVGSGTGEAFF
>TRBJ1-2|NA|TRBV5-6|NA
TGTGCCAGCAGCTTGGAGACAGAATATGGCTACACCTTC
CASSLETEYGYTF
>TRBJ2-2|NA|TRBV5-1|NA
TGCGCCAGTCCGGGATCCGGGGAGCTGTTTTTT
CASPGSGELFF
>TRBJ2-1|TRBD2|TRBV19|NA
TGTGCCAGTACCGCGACTAGCGGGGACTTCAATGAGCAGTTCTTC
CASTATSGDFNEQFF
>TRBJ2-7|NA|TRBV5-1|once
TGCGCCAGCAGCTTGGGTGGGGCGGGCTACGAGCAGTACTTC
CASSLGGAGYEQYF
>TRBJ1-6|TRBD1|TRBV2|NA
TGTGCCAGCAGTGAAAGGACAGGGACGAATTCACCCCTCCACTTT
CASSERTGTNSPLHF
>TRBJ2-7|NA|TRBV21-1|NA
TGTGCCAGCAGCAAAAGGAGGACAGGGGGATACGAGCAGTACTTC
CASSKRRTGGYEQYF
>TRBJ1-1|NA|TRBV2|few
TGTGCCAGCAGTGAAGGGGGGCGCACTGCTTTCTTT
CASSEGGRTAFF
>TRBJ2-5|NA|TRBV2|once
TGTGCCAGCAGTGAAGAGGGCGGGGCGGGGGAGACCCAGTACTTC
CASSEEGGAGETQYF
>TRBJ2-2|NA|TRBV9|NA
TGTGCCAGCAGCGGTCCGAGCGGGGAGCTGTTTTTT
CASSGPSGELFF
>TRBJ2-1|TRBD2|TRBV30|NA
TGTGCCTGGAGTGTCGAATTCGCACTAGCGGGGGGGCCGTCCTACAATGAGCAGTTCTTC
CAWSVEFALAGGPSYNEQFF
>TRBJ1-1|NA|TRBV7-9|few
TGTGCCAGCAGCTTTCGCCCGGACACTGAAGCTTTCTTT
CASSFRPDTEAFF
>TRBJ2-2|NA|TRBV4-1|NA
TGCGCCAGCAGCTATCGGTCGGGCTCCGGTGGCACCGGGGAGCTGTTTTTT
CASSYRSGSGGTGELFF
>TRBJ1-1|TRBD1|TRBV7-9|few
TGTGCCAGCAGCCCAGAACCGGGACAGGGGGTAAGGACTGAAGCTTTCTTT
CASSPEPGQGVRTEAFF
>TRBJ1-1|NA|TRBV19|NA
TGTGCCAGTAGTCCCGATCGACAGTTGAACACTGAAGCTTTCTTT
CASSPDRQLNTEAFF
>TRBJ2-3|TRBD2|TRBV7-9|NA
TGTGCCAGCAGCTTAGGTCGTAGCGGGGGCACAGATACGCAGTATTTT
CASSLGRSGGTDTQYF
>TRBJ1-1|NA|TRBV28|NA
TGTGCCAGCCATGAGGGTTCGGAGAACACTGAAGCTTTCTTT
CASHEGSENTEAFF
>TRBJ1-2|NA|TRBV9|NA
TGTGCCAGCGCCAGGCCTAACTATGGCTACACCTTC
CASARPNYGYTF
>TRBJ2-1|NA|TRBV6-1|NA
TGTGCCAGCAGTGACCAGACATTGGCAAATGAGCAGTTCTTC
CASSDQTLANEQFF
>TRBJ2-7|NA|TRBV10-2|NA
TGCGCCAGCAGTACGGGGGGCCGGTATTACGAGCAGTACTTC
CASSTGGRYYEQYF
>TRBJ1-2|NA|TRBV5-1|once
TGCGCCAGCAGCTTGTTACAGGCCGGGTATGGCTACACCTTC
CASSLLQAGYGYTF
>TRBJ2-3|TRBD1|TRBV29-1|few
TGCAGCGCGGACAGGGAGGCAGATACGCAGTATTTT
CSADREADTQYF
>TRBJ2-7|NA|TRBV2|NA
TGTGCCAGCAGTGAACAGGGATACGAGCAGTACTTC
CASSEQGYEQYF
>TRBJ2-7|NA|TRBV2|NA
TGTGCCAGCAGTCCCGGCCGGACCAACTCCTACGAGCAGTACTTC
CASSPGRTNSYEQYF
>TRBJ2-3|TRBD2|TRBV11-2|NA
TGTGCCAGCAGCTCTAGACTCCGGGGGGGCGGGGTAGATACGCAGTATTTT
CASSSRLRGGGVDTQYF
>TRBJ2-2|TRBD1|TRBV5-5|NA
TGTGCCAGCAGCTTGGGGCAGGGGGCCGGGGAGCTGTTTTTT
CASSLGQGAGELFF
>TRBJ2-1|TRBD2|TRBV29-1|NA
TGCAGCCTCTCAGCGGGGGTCTACAATGAGCAGTTCTTC
CSLSAGVYNEQFF
>TRBJ2-2|TRBD1|TRBV6-6|NA
TGTGCCAGCAGGGGGACAGGGGGCACCGGGGAGCTGTTTTTT
CASRGTGGTGELFF
>TRBJ2-3|NA|TRBV18|NA
TGTGCCAGCTCACCGCAAATCTCCTACACAGATACGCAGTATTTT
CASSPQISYTDTQYF
>TRBJ2-7|TRBD1|TRBV23-1|NA
TGCGCCAGCTCGACAGGGAAGACCTCCTACGAGCAGTACTTC
CASSTGKTSYEQYF
>TRBJ2-5|NA|TRBV18|NA
TGTGCCAGCTCGCCTAGGACAGCCGTCCAAGAGACCCAGTACTTC
CASSPRTAVQETQYF
>TRBJ1-1|NA|TRBV2|NA
TGTGCCAGCGGTTCAGACAGTGAGGTCCCTGAAGCTTTCTTT
CASGSDSEVPEAFF
>TRBJ2-5|NA|TRBV5-5|NA
TGTGCCAGCAGCCCCGGGCCTAGCACCCAAGAGACCCAGTACTTC
CASSPGPSTQETQYF
>TRBJ2-2|TRBD1|TRBV2|few
TGTGCCAGCAACCGACAGGGGGCGGGGGAGCTGTTTTTT
CASNRQGAGELFF